This T cell receptor (beta chain) is drawn from a study of CD8 T cells in Susac syndrome. CDR3 size: 16 residues. Germline V gene sequence: CDR1 LNHNV, CDR2 YYDKDF (reference sequence). The V end lost 3 bases, the J end lost 0 bases, and 13 bases lay between the germline ends. This clonotype was detected once. With random hexamers, reverse transcription was performed on about 0.45 to 1 ug of RNA. TCRdb used MiXCR to reprocess the immunoSEQ multiplex PCR reads, holding one entry per CDR3 protein. Here the sample spans about 210,000 distinct CDR3 sequences, 95% being singletons. The clonotype comes from a human donor with multiple sclerosis. Sequencing was done on a sample of CD4+ T cells from PBMCs. The J gene is TRBJ2-3, the V gene TRBV15, with D tentatively TRBD2 (5 bases). The CDR3 sequence is CATSRDLALSTDTQYF. DNA of the CDR3: TGTGCCACCAGCAGGGACCTAGCTCTGAGCACAGATACGCAGTATTTT.